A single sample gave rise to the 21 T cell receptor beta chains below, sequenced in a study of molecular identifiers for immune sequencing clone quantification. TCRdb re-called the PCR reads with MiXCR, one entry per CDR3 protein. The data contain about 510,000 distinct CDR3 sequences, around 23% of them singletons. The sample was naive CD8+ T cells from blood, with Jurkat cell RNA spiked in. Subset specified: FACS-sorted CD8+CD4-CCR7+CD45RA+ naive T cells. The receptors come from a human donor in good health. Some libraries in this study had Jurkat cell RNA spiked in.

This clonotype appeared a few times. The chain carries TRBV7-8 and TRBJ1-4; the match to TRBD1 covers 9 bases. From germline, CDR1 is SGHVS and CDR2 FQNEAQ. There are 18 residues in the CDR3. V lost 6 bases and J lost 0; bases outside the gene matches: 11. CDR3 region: CASRIQGATLATNEKLFF. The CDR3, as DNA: TGTGCCAGCAGGATACAGGGGGCGACCCTGGCAACTAATGAAAAACTGTTTTTT.

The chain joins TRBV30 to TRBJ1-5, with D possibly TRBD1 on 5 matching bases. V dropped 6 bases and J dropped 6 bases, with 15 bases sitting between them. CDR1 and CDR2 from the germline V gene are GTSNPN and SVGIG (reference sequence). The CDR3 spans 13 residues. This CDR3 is CACSKGLSQPQHF. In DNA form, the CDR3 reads TGTGCCTGTTCTAAGGGGCTGAGTCAGCCCCAGCATTTT. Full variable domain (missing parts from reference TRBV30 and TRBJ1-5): SQTIHQWPATLVQPVGSPLSLECTVEGTSNPNLYWYRQAAGRGLQLLFYSVGIGQISSEVPQNLSASRPQDRQFILSSKKLLLSDSGFYLCACSKGLSQPQHFGDGTRLSIL.

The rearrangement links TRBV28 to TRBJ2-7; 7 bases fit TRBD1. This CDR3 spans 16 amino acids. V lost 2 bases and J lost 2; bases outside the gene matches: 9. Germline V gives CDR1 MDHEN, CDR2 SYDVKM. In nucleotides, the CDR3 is TGTGCCAGCAGTTTAACTAACCGGGACAGTACCTACGAGCAGTACTTC. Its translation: CASSLTNRDSTYEQYF. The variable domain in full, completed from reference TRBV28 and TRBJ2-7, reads DVKVTQSSRYLVKRTGEKVFLECVQDMDHENMFWYRQDPGLGLRLIYFSYDVKMKEKGDIPEGYSVSREKKERFSLILESASTNQTSMYLCASSLTNRDSTYEQYFGPGTRLTVT.

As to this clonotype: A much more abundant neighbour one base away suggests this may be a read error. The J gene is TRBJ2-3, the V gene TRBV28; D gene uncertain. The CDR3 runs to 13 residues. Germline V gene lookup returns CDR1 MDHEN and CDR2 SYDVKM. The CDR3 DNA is TGTGCCCGCAGTTTGATAGTTACAGATACGCAGTATTTT. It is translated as CARSLIVTDTQYF.

The CDR3 DNA is TGTGCCAGCAGCCCGGACTCCCGTACGCAGTATTTT. Translation: CASSPDSRTQYF. This chain uses TRBV9 with TRBJ2-3, with D perhaps TRBD2 (5 bases). The V gene lost 4 bases and the J gene lost 8 bases, with 11 bases spanning the gap. This CDR3 comprises 12 residues. The germline V gene encodes CDR1 SGDLS and CDR2 YYNGEE.

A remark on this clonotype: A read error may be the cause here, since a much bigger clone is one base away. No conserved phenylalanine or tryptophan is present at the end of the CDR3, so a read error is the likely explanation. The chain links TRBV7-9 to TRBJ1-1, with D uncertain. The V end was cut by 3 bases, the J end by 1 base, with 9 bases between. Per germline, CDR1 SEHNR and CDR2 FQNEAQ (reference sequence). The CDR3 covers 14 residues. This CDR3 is CASSFMNRNTEAFI. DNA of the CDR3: TGTGCCAGCAGCTTCATGAACCGGAACACTGAAGCTTTCATT.

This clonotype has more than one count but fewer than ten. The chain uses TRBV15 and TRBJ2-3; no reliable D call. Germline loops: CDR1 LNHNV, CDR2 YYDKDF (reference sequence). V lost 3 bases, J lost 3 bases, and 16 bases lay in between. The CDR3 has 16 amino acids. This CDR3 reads CATSRTSDRLTDTQYF. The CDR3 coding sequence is TGTGCCACCAGCAGGACCTCTGATAGGTTGACAGATACGCAGTATTTT. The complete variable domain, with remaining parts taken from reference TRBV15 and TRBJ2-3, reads DAMVIQNPRYQVTQFGKPVTLSCSQTLNHNVMYWYQQKSSQAPKLLFHYYDKDFNNEADTPDNFQSRRPNTSFCFLDIRSPGLGDTAMYLCATSRTSDRLTDTQYFGPGTRLTVL.

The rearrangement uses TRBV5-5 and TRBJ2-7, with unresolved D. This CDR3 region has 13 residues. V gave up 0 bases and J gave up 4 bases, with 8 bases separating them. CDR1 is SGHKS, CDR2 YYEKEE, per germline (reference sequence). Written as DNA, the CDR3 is TGTGCCAGCAGCTTGGTGCCAGAATACGAGCAGTACTTC. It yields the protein CASSLVPEYEQYF. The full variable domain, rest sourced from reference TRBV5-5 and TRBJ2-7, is DAGVTQSPTHLIKTRGQQVTLRCSPISGHKSVSWYQQVLGQGPQFIFQYYEKEERGRGNFPDRFSARQFPNYSSELNVNALLLGDSALYLCASSLVPEYEQYFGPGTRLTVT.

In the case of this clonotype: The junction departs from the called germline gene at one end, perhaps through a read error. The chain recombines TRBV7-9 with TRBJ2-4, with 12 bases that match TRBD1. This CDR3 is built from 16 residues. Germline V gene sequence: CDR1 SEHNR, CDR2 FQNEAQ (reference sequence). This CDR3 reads CAGSLSGQGAGNIQYF. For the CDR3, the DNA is TGTGCCGGCAGCTTATCGGGACAGGGGGCCGGAAACATTCAGTACTTC.

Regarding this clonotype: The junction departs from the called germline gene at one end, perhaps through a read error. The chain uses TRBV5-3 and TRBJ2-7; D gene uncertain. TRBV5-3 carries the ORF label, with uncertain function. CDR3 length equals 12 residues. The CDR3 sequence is CASSLGYNEQYF. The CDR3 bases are TGTGCCAGCAGCTTGGGGTACAATGAGCAGTACTTC.

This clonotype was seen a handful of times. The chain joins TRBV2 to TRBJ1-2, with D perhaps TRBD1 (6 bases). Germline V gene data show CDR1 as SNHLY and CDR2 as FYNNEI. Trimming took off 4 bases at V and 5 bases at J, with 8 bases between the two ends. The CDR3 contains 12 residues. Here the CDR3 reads CASSGQEYGYTF. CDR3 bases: TGTGCCAGCAGTGGACAGGAGTATGGCTACACCTTC.

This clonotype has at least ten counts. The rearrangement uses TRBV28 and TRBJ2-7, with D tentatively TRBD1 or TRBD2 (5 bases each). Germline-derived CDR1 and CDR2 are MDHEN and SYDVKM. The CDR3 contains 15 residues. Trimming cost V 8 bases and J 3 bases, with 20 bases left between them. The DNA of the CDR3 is TGTGCCAGCGGCTGGGACGGCGTAGGGAACTACGAGCAGTACTTC. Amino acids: CASGWDGVGNYEQYF.

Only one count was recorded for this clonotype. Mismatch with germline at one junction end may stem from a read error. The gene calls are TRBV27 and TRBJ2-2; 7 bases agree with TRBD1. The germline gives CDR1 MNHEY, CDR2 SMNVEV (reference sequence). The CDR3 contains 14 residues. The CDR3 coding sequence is TGTGCCAGCCGGGACAGAGGTTACACCGGGGCGCTGTTTTTT. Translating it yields CASRDRGYTGALFF.

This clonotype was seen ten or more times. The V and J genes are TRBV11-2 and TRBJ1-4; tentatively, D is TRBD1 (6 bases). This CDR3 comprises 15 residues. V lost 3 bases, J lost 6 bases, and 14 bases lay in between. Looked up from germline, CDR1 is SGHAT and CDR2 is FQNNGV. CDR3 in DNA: TGTGCCAGCAGCTTTATGGGGGGCGCGGATGAAAAACTGTTTTTT. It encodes CASSFMGGADEKLFF.

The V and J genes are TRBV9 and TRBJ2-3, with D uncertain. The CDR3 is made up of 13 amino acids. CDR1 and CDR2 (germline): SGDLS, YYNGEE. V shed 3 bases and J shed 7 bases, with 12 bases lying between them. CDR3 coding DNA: TGTGCCAGCAGCGGATCTTTTTCGAATACGCAGTATTTT. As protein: CASSGSFSNTQYF. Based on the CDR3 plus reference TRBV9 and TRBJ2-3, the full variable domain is DSGVTQTPKHLITATGQRVTLRCSPRSGDLSVYWYQQSLDQGLQFLIQYYNGEERAKGNILERFSAQQFPDLHSELNLSSLELGDSALYFCASSGSFSNTQYFGPGTRLTVL.

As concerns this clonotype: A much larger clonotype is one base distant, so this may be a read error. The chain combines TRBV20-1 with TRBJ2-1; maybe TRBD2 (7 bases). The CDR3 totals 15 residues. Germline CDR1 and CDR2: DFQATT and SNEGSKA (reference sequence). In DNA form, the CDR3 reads TGCAGTGCCCGGGGCCCGGGGGGCGGCTACAATGGGCAGTTCTTC. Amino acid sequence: CSARGPGGGYNGQFF.

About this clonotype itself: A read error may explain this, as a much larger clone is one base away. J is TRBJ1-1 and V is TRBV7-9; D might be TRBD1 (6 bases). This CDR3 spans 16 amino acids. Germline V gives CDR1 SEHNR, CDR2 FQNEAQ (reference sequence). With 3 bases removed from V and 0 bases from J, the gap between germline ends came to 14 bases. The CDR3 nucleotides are TGTGCCAGCAGCTTGGTGGGGGCGGTACTGAACACTGAAGCTTTCTTT. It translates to CASSLVGAVLNTEAFF. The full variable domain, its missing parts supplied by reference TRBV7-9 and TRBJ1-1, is DTGVSQNPRHKITKRGQNVTFRCDPISEHNRLYWYRQTLGQGPEFLTYFQNEAQLEKSRLLSDRFSAERPKGSFSTLEIQRTEQGDSAMYLCASSLVGAVLNTEAFFGQGTRLTVV.

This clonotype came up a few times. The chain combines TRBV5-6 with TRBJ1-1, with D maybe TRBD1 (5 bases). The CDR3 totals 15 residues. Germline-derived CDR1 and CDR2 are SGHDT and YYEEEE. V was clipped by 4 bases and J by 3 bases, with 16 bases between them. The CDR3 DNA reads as TGTGCCAGCAGCCTTGGGGGAAGTTCCTACACTGAAGCTTTCTTT. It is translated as CASSLGGSSYTEAFF.

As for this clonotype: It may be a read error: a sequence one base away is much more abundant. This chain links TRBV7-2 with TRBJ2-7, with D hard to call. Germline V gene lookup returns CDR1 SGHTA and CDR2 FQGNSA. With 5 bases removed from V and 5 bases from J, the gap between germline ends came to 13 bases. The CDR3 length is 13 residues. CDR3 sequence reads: CASSLPESDEQYF. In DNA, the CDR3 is TGTGCCAGCAGCCTCCCGGAAAGTGACGAGCAGTACTTC.

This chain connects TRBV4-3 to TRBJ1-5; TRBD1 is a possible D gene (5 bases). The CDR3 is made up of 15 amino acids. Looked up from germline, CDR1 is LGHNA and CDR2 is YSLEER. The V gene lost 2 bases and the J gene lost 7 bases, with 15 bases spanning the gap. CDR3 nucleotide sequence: TGCGCCAGCAGCCAAACTCGCTGGGGCGGCCAGCCCCAGCATTTT. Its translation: CASSQTRWGGQPQHF.

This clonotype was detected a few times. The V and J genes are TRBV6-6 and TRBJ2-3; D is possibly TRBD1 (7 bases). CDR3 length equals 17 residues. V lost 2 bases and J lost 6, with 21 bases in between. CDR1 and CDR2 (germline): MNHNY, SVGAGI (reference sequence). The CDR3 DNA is TGTGCCAGCAGTTACGCCGTTGGCAGGGGGGCGGGTGATACGCAGTATTTT. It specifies CASSYAVGRGAGDTQYF.